Following are 2 T cell receptor beta chains from one sample sequenced in a study of T cell changes during pregnancy in multiple sclerosis. Data came from immunoSEQ multiplex PCR; TCRdb stores just in-frame clones and leaves some out. The sample lists about 17,000 clones; 84% were seen once. This specimen consisted of CD8+ T cells from peripheral blood mononuclear cells, obtained in the third trimester of pregnancy. These receptors originate from a female donor in good health, enrolled as a control in a pregnancy study.

The CDR3 region has the DNA TGTGCCAGCAGCCCCGTCGGCAGGGGGGCCGCTTTCTTT. Its translation: CASSPVGRGAAFF. The chain employs TRBV7-9 and TRBJ1-1, with 7 nucleotides matching TRBD1. The CDR3 sequence is 13 residues long. V gave up 5 bases and J gave up 11 bases; unmatched junction bases: 11. CDR1 and CDR2 from the germline V gene are SEHNR and FQNEAQ (reference sequence).

The genes are TRBV7-9 and TRBJ2-5; D is undetermined. The CDR3 is made up of 16 amino acids. CDR1 and CDR2 from the germline V gene are SEHNR and FQNEAQ (reference sequence). V lost 5 bases and J 3 bases, leaving 19 bases between the germline ends. In DNA form, the CDR3 reads TGTGCCAGCAGCCCTCCTACGGCAAAGCAGGAAGAGACCCAGTACTTC. Translated, it gives CASSPPTAKQEETQYF.